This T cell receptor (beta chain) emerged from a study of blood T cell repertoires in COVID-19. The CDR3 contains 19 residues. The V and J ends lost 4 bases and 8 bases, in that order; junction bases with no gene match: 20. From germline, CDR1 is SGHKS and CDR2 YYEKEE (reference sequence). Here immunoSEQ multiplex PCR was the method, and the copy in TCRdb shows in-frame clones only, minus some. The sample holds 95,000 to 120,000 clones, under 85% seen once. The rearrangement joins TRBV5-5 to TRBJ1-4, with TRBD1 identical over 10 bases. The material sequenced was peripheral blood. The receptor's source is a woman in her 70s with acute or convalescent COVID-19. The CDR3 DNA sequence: TGTGCCAGCAGCACGACGACAGGGGGCTCAGCGTTCGGCGGGGAAAAACTGTTTTTT. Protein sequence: CASSTTTGGSAFGGEKLFF.